The rows below give T cell receptor beta chains drawn from one sample of a study of PD-1 blockade in classical Hodgkin lymphoma. The data were produced by immunoSEQ multiplex PCR, yet TCRdb's version contains in-frame clones alone and is incomplete. The sample yields about 16,000 clones, 70% to 90% seen once. This specimen was CD4+ T cells from blood, taken at baseline. The source is a human donor with classical Hodgkin lymphoma. CDR3s include the opening cysteine and the closing phenylalanine or tryptophan. The D gene is left open where the match is weak. Clone size is shown for a subset of rows, as once, few, many or a class of expanded clone.

TRBJ2-7	13	NA	NA	TRBV7-2	CASSLSGPYEQYF	TGTGCCAGCAGCTTATCCGGGCCCTACGAGCAGTACTTC
TRBJ1-1	14	NA	NA	TRBV9	CASAERQGSTEAFF	TGTGCCAGCGCGGAGAGGCAGGGGAGTACTGAAGCTTTCTTT
TRBJ1-1	15	NA	NA	TRBV7-3	CASSWEGIRNTEAFF	TGTGCCAGCAGCTGGGAGGGAATCCGGAACACTGAAGCTTTCTTT
TRBJ2-5	15	NA	TRBD2	TRBV6-5	CASSYLTSGQETQYF	TGTGCCAGCAGTTATCTCACTAGCGGCCAAGAGACCCAGTACTTC
TRBJ1-6	14	few	NA	TRBV5-4	CASSLDGHNSPLHF	TGTGCCAGCAGCTTGGACGGGCATAATTCACCCCTCCACTTT
TRBJ1-2	15	few	NA	TRBV7-9	CASSRIRGSNYGYTF	TGTGCCAGCAGCCGGATCAGGGGTTCGAACTATGGCTACACCTTC
TRBJ2-7	13	few	NA	TRBV28	CASSNRLSYEQYF	TGTGCCAGCTCAAACAGGTTGTCCTACGAGCAGTACTTC
TRBJ1-4	15	NA	TRBD1	TRBV4-1	CASSQNDREFEKLFF	TGCGCCAGCAGCCAAAACGACAGGGAGTTTGAAAAACTGTTTTTT
TRBJ2-1	17	NA	TRBD1	TRBV4-2	CASSLGAPGQGYNEQFF	TGTGCCAGCAGCCTGGGGGCCCCGGGACAGGGCTATAATGAGCAGTTCTTC
TRBJ2-1	13	NA	NA	TRBV7-6	CASSLEGIDKQFF	TGTGCCAGCAGCTTAGAAGGGATTGATAAGCAGTTCTTC
TRBJ1-5	18	NA	NA	TRBV7-2	CASSSYRTDLAEYQPQHF	TGTGCCAGCAGCTCCTACAGGACAGATCTCGCAGAATATCAGCCCCAGCATTTT
TRBJ2-3	11	NA	NA	TRBV18	CASSLSDTQYF	TGTGCCAGCTCCTTATCAGATACGCAGTATTTT
TRBJ1-2	14	NA	NA	TRBV19	CASSIGDNHYGYTF	TGTGCCAGTAGTATCGGGGACAACCACTATGGCTACACCTTC
TRBJ1-3	14	NA	NA	TRBV6-5	CASSLRPSGNTIYF	TGTGCCAGCAGTTTACGCCCCTCTGGAAACACCATATATTTT
TRBJ2-7	14	NA	TRBD1	TRBV2	CASSVRQGTYEQYF	TGTGCCAGCAGTGTCAGACAGGGAACCTACGAGCAGTACTTC
TRBJ2-7	16	NA	TRBD2	TRBV5-6	CASSLSGTSRDYEQYF	TGTGCCAGCAGCTTGTCCGGGACTAGTAGGGACTACGAGCAGTACTTC
TRBJ1-2	12	few	NA	TRBV2	CASSGDVRSGTF	TGTGCCAGCAGTGGGGACGTCCGATCGGGGACCTTC
TRBJ1-1	13	NA	NA	TRBV5-4	CASSWQARTEAFF	TGTGCCAGCAGCTGGCAGGCGCGCACTGAAGCTTTCTTT
TRBJ2-7	14	NA	NA	TRBV5-1	CASSFGGEGNEQYF	TGCGCCAGCAGTTTTGGGGGCGAAGGGAACGAGCAGTACTTC
TRBJ2-1	16	NA	NA	TRBV5-5	CASSLAERKLTREQFF	TGTGCCAGCAGCTTGGCCGAAAGGAAATTGACAAGGGAGCAGTTCTTC
TRBJ2-1	15	NA	NA	TRBV18	CASSPWGRSYNEQFF	TGTGCCAGCTCACCATGGGGGAGGTCCTACAATGAGCAGTTCTTC
TRBJ2-3	14	NA	NA	TRBV7-2	CASSSDQSTDTQYF	TGTGCCAGCAGCTCCGACCAGAGCACAGATACGCAGTATTTT
TRBJ2-7	13	NA	NA	TRBV30	CAWSQYRGYEQYF	TGTGCCTGGAGCCAGTATAGGGGCTACGAGCAGTACTTC
TRBJ2-1	15	NA	TRBD2	TRBV15	CATSRGATSVNEQFF	TGTGCCACCAGCAGAGGTGCGACTAGCGTCAATGAGCAGTTCTTC
TRBJ2-5	13	once	NA	TRBV7-9	CASSPRTAETQYF	TGTGCCAGCAGCCCCCGGACGGCAGAGACCCAGTACTTC
TRBJ2-7	14	NA	TRBD1	TRBV10-3	CAISGQGAAYEQYF	TGTGCCATCAGTGGACAGGGGGCTGCCTACGAGCAGTACTTC
TRBJ2-7	13	NA	NA	TRBV2	CASSEDFSYEQYF	TGTGCCAGTAGTGAAGACTTTTCCTACGAGCAGTACTTC
TRBJ2-7	14	few	TRBD1	TRBV5-1	CASSSGGAYQEQYF	TGCGCCAGCAGCTCAGGGGGCGCGTATCAAGAGCAGTACTTC
TRBJ2-1	14	NA	NA	TRBV10-3	CAISESPGVNEQFF	TGTGCCATCAGTGAGTCCCCGGGAGTCAATGAGCAGTTCTTC
TRBJ2-7	14	NA	NA	TRBV11-2	CASSSISGGYEQYF	TGTGCCAGCAGCTCCATTTCCGGCGGTTACGAGCAGTACTTC
TRBJ1-2	11	NA	NA	TRBV12-5	CASGINGGYTF	TGTGCTAGTGGTATCAACGGGGGCTACACCTTC
TRBJ2-1	15	NA	TRBD2	TRBV6-5	CASSRASGRFREQFF	TGTGCCAGCAGCCGAGCTAGCGGGAGGTTTCGGGAGCAGTTCTTC
TRBJ1-5	12	NA	NA	TRBV7-2	CASSFPGQPQHF	TGTGCCAGCAGCTTTCCCGGGCAGCCCCAGCATTTT
TRBJ1-6	13	few	NA	TRBV18	CASSSGDNSPLHF	TGTGCCAGCTCCTCAGGCGACAATTCACCCCTCCACTTT
TRBJ1-1	15	NA	NA	TRBV5-4	CASSLGPTGAVEAFF	TGTGCCAGCAGCTTGGGGCCCACGGGCGCGGTTGAAGCTTTCTTT
TRBJ1-1	13	few	TRBD1	TRBV27	CASSPRQGPEAFF	TGTGCCAGCAGTCCGCGACAGGGCCCTGAAGCTTTCTTT
TRBJ2-1	13	few	NA	TRBV5-6	CASSLIAPNEQFF	TGTGCCAGCAGCTTAATAGCACCCAATGAGCAGTTCTTC
TRBJ2-7	13	NA	NA	TRBV7-6	CASSRTSPYEQYF	TGTGCCAGCAGCCGGACAAGTCCCTACGAGCAGTACTTC
TRBJ2-5	14	NA	NA	TRBV6-5	CASSYSGARVAQYF	TGTGCCAGCAGTTACTCGGGTGCTAGGGTAGCCCAGTACTTC
TRBJ2-7	13	NA	NA	TRBV6-6	CASRGAGVNEQYF	TGTGCCAGCCGAGGGGCAGGGGTCAACGAGCAGTACTTC
TRBJ1-3	17	NA	TRBD1	TRBV15	CATSREGTAVPGNTIYF	TGTGCCACCAGCAGAGAAGGGACAGCTGTTCCTGGAAACACCATATATTTT
TRBJ2-1	15	NA	NA	TRBV5-6	CASSLAAGPYNEQFF	TGTGCCAGCAGCTTGGCCGCAGGCCCTTACAATGAGCAGTTCTTC
TRBJ2-1	13	NA	TRBD1	TRBV6-5	CASSNPDRDGQFF	TGTGCCAGCAGCAACCCTGACAGGGATGGGCAGTTCTTC
TRBJ2-5	14	NA	TRBD2	TRBV5-4	CASSPSGLEETQYF	TGTGCCAGCAGCCCCTCGGGACTAGAAGAGACCCAGTACTTC
TRBJ2-3	13	NA	TRBD2	TRBV7-2	CASSWTSGTTQYF	TGTGCCAGCAGCTGGACTAGCGGGACCACGCAGTATTTT
TRBJ2-6	16	NA	NA	TRBV7-3	CASSLTRGSGANVLTF	TGTGCCAGCAGTCTAACGAGGGGCTCTGGGGCCAACGTCCTGACTTTC
TRBJ2-4	12	NA	TRBD1	TRBV16	CASSQSRAGGYF	TGTGCCAGCAGCCAATCACGGGCAGGGGGGTACTTC
TRBJ1-2	13	once	NA	TRBV6-5	CASSYIGRGGYTF	TGTGCCAGCAGTTACATCGGGAGAGGGGGCTACACCTTC
TRBJ2-2	14	NA	TRBD1	TRBV5-1	CASSWTGNTGELFF	TGCGCCAGCAGCTGGACAGGGAACACCGGGGAGCTGTTTTTT
TRBJ2-3	13	few	NA	TRBV11-3	CASSLSRSDTQYF	TGTGCCAGCAGCTTGTCCCGCTCGGATACGCAGTATTTT